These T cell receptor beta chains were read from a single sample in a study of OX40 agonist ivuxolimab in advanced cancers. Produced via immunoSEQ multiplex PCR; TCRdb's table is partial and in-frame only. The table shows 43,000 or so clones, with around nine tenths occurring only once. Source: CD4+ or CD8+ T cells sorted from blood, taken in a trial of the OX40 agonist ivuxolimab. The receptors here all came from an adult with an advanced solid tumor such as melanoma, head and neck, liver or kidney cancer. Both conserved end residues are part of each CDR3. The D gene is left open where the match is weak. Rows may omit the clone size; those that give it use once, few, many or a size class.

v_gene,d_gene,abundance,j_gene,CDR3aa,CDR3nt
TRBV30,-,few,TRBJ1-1,CAWDLGNTEAFF,TGTGCCTGGGACTTGGGGAACACTGAAGCTTTCTTT
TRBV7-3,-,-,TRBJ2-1,CASSYAAGVNNEQFF,TGTGCCAGCAGTTACGCGGCTGGCGTAAACAATGAGCAGTTCTTC
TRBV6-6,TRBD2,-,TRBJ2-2,CATRGSGRFTGELFF,TGTGCCACCAGGGGTAGCGGGAGGTTCACCGGGGAGCTGTTTTTT
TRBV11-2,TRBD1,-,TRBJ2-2,CASSWDRANTGELFF,TGTGCCAGCAGCTGGGACAGGGCGAACACCGGGGAGCTGTTTTTT
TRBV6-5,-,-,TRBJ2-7,CASKKGVGPGYEQYF,TGTGCCAGCAAAAAAGGGGTGGGCCCAGGGTACGAGCAGTACTTC
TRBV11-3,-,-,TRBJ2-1,CASSLQGSYNEQFF,TGTGCCAGCAGCCTACAGGGATCGTACAATGAGCAGTTCTTC
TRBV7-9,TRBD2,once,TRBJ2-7,CASSFSGVEQYF,TGTGCCAGCAGCTTTAGCGGGGTCGAGCAGTACTTC
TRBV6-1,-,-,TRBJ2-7,CASSGRWVDEQYF,TGTGCCAGCAGTGGACGTTGGGTCGACGAGCAGTACTTC
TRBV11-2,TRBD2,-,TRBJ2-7,CASSASGGYEQYF,TGTGCCAGCAGCGCCAGCGGGGGTTACGAGCAGTACTTC
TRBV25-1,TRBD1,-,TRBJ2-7,CASSGTGARLEQYF,TGTGCCAGCAGTGGGACAGGGGCTCGGCTCGAGCAGTACTTC
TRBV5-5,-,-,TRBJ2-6,CASSFPGATPLVSGANVLTF,TGTGCCAGCAGCTTCCCAGGGGCGACCCCACTGGTGTCTGGGGCCAACGTCCTGACTTTC
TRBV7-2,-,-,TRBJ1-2,CASSHRTNYGYTF,TGTGCCAGCAGCCACAGGACTAACTATGGCTACACCTTC
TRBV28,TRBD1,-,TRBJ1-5,CASSTGGDGNQPQHF,TGTGCCAGCTCGACAGGGGGTGATGGCAATCAGCCCCAGCATTTT
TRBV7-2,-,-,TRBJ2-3,CASSLASANRADTQYF,TGTGCCAGCAGCTTAGCGAGCGCGAATCGGGCAGATACGCAGTATTTT
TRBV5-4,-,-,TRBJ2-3,CASSREGADTQYF,TGTGCCAGCAGTCGGGAAGGCGCAGATACGCAGTATTTT
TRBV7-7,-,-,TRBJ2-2,CASRRQGHTGELFF,TGTGCTAGCAGACGGCAGGGTCACACCGGGGAGCTGTTTTTT
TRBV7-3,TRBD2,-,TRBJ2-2,CASSATSGRAPGGELFF,TGTGCCAGCAGCGCAACTAGCGGGAGGGCCCCGGGCGGGGAGCTGTTTTTT
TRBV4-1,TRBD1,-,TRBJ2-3,CASSQAYQGANTQYF,TGCGCCAGCAGCCAAGCTTACCAGGGGGCAAATACGCAGTATTTT
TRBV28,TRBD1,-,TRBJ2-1,CASSRTGSSYNEQFF,TGTGCCAGCAGTCGGACAGGGTCCTCCTACAATGAGCAGTTCTTC
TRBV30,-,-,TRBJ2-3,CASSKYPGGRSTDTQYF,TGTGCCTCCTCAAAGTACCCTGGCGGAAGAAGCACAGATACGCAGTATTTT
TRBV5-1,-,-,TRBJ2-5,CASNLASAEGETQYF,TGCGCCAGCAATCTCGCGAGCGCAGAGGGGGAGACCCAGTACTTC
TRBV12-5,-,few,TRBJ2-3,CASAPPLSADTQYF,TGTGCTAGTGCTCCCCCTTTGTCGGCAGATACGCAGTATTTT
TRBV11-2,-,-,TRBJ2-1,CASSFHDEQFF,TGTGCCAGCAGCTTTCATGATGAGCAGTTCTTC
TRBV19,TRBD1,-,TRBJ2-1,CASSPHKARGRDNEQFF,TGTGCCAGTAGTCCCCATAAGGCCAGGGGGCGAGACAATGAGCAGTTCTTC
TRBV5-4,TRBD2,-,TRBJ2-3,CASSPGTSVPPDTQYF,TGTGCCAGCAGCCCCGGGACTAGTGTCCCTCCCGATACGCAGTATTTT
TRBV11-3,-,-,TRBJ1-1,CASSLSSTGTAFF,TGTGCCAGCAGCTTATCCTCGACAGGCACAGCTTTCTTT
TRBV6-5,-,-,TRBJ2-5,CASSYLQTQYF,TGTGCCAGCAGTTATCTACAGACCCAGTACTTC
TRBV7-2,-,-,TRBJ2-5,CASSLRGKQTQYF,TGTGCCAGCAGCTTGAGAGGAAAACAGACCCAGTACTTC
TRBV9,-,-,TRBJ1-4,CASSYSRVTNEKLFF,TGTGCCAGCAGCTACTCCAGGGTTACTAATGAAAAACTGTTTTTT
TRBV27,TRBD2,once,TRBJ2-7,CASRKREGRYEQYF,TGTGCCAGCAGAAAGCGGGAGGGCCGTTACGAGCAGTACTTC
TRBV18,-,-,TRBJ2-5,CASSPFGQQETQYF,TGTGCCAGCTCACCATTTGGGCAGCAAGAGACCCAGTACTTC
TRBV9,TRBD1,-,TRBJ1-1,CASSDGTANTEAFF,TGTGCCAGCAGCGATGGGACAGCGAACACTGAAGCTTTCTTT
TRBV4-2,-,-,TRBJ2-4,CASSQEGVLAKNIQYF,TGTGCCAGCAGCCAAGAGGGGGTCCTAGCCAAAAACATTCAGTACTTC
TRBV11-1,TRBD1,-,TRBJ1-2,CASSRIRGTGSGYTF,TGTGCCAGCAGTCGTATTCGAGGGACAGGGAGCGGCTACACCTTC
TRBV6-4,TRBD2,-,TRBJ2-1,CASSDSKRGGFNEQFF,TGTGCCAGCAGTGACTCGAAACGGGGGGGATTCAATGAGCAGTTCTTC
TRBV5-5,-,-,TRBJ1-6,CASSPGVSGSYNSPLHF,TGTGCCAGCAGCCCGGGGGTTTCGGGCTCCTATAATTCACCCCTCCACTTT
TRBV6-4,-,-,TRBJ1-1,CASSQTRNTEAFF,TGTGCCAGCAGCCAGACTCGTAACACTGAAGCTTTCTTT
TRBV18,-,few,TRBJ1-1,CASSPDREAFF,TGTGCCAGCTCCCCCGACAGGGAAGCTTTCTTT
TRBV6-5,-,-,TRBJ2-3,CASSWSQGADTQYF,TGTGCCAGCAGTTGGTCGCAGGGCGCGGATACGCAGTATTTT
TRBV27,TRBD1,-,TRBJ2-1,CASSPSTRQGGNEQFF,TGTGCCAGCAGTCCCTCAACCAGACAGGGGGGGAATGAGCAGTTCTTC
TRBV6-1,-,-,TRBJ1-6,CASSEALPWNSPLHF,TGTGCCAGCAGTGAAGCGCTTCCATGGAATTCACCCCTCCACTTT
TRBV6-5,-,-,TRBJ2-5,CASSHRGRGKETQYF,TGTGCCAGCAGTCACCGGGGCAGGGGTAAAGAGACCCAGTACTTC
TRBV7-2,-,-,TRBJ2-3,CASSRTGGHFSTDTQYF,TGTGCCAGCAGCCGTACGGGGGGCCATTTTAGCACAGATACGCAGTATTTT
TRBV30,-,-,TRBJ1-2,CAWSVGGVNGYTF,TGTGCCTGGAGTGTAGGGGGAGTTAATGGCTACACCTTC
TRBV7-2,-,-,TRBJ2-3,CASRLEWLRDTQYF,TGTGCCAGCAGGTTAGAATGGCTTCGCGATACGCAGTATTTT